The TCR beta chain described here comes from a study of cytomegalovirus exposure and HLA in healthy donors. This PCR relied on a set of 60 Vbeta primers and 13 Jbeta primers. Assay: immunoSEQ multiplex PCR; the TCRdb copy retains only in-frame clones and omits some. The sample yields 100,000 to 150,000 clones, about three quarters seen once. In germline, CDR1 is SGHNT, CDR2 YYREEE (reference sequence). This CDR3 has 15 residues. V was pared by 5 bases and J by 3 bases, with 16 bases between. This receptor was identified in a man aged 45-60 years in good health and CMV-seronegative. The rearrangement links TRBV5-4 to TRBJ2-3; tentatively, D is TRBD1 (7 bases). Sequenced material: PBMCs. The CDR3 sequence: CASRAGQLLTDTQYF. The CDR3 DNA sequence: TGTGCCAGCAGGGCGGGACAGTTACTAACAGATACGCAGTATTTT.